What follows are 16 T cell receptor beta chains derived from one specimen sequenced in a study of somatic mutations in cytotoxic T cells in rheumatoid arthritis. TCRdb's table, derived via immunoSEQ multiplex PCR, lists solely in-frame clones and lacks some. The sample has approximately 23,000 clones, about 83% seen once. The sequenced sample consisted of CD8+ T cells sorted from blood. The receptor source for this set is an adult with rheumatoid arthritis.

V is TRBV4-2 and J is TRBJ2-7; 10 nucleotides align to TRBD2. Per the germline V gene, CDR1 is LGHNA and CDR2 is YNFKEQ. This CDR3 spans 16 amino acids. The ends lost 0 bases at V and 3 bases at J; junction bases unmatched: 5. The CDR3 DNA reads as TGTGCCAGCAGCCAAGATGGGGCTAGCGGGAGCTACGAGCAGTACTTC. It encodes CASSQDGASGSYEQYF.

The CDR3 bases are TGCGCCAGCAGCTTGGCCTACAGGGTCTACGAGCAGTACTTC. Its translation is CASSLAYRVYEQYF. The chain joins TRBV5-1 to TRBJ2-7; D might be TRBD1 (6 bases). This CDR3 has 14 amino acids. With 0 bases removed from V and 3 bases from J, the gap between germline ends came to 10 bases. Germline CDR1 reads SGHRS; CDR2 reads YFSETQ.

This chain joins TRBV29-1 and TRBJ2-3, with D perhaps TRBD1 or TRBD2 (5 bases each). The CDR3 sequence is 15 residues long. V was pared by 0 bases and J by 4 bases, with 14 bases between. Germline CDR1 and CDR2: SQVTM and ANQGSEA. The CDR3 DNA reads TGCAGCGTTGAAGATTTCCGGGGCTCCCCAGATACGCAGTATTTT. Protein sequence: CSVEDFRGSPDTQYF.

The V and J genes are TRBV4-2 and TRBJ2-3, with 9 bases matching TRBD2. With V trimmed by 0 bases and J by 4 bases, 5 bases remained unmatched. CDR1 and CDR2 (germline): LGHNA, YNFKEQ. The CDR3 covers 16 residues. CDR3 protein: CASSQDPGLAPDTQYF. CDR3 DNA sequence: TGTGCCAGCAGCCAAGATCCGGGACTAGCCCCAGATACGCAGTATTTT.

The chain employs TRBV5-6 and TRBJ1-1; the D is unclear. The CDR3 totals 13 residues. Germline loops: CDR1 SGHDT, CDR2 YYEEEE. Trimming left V 0 bases short and J 5 bases short, with 8 bases between. The CDR3 bases are TGTGCCAGCAGCTTGGGGCAGGTAACTGAAGCTTTCTTT. Translation gives CASSLGQVTEAFF.

This chain links TRBV13 with TRBJ2-7; 8 positions agree with TRBD2. This CDR3 has 14 amino acids. The ends lost 5 bases at V and 5 bases at J; junction bases unmatched: 8. Germline V gene sequence: CDR1 PRHDT, CDR2 FYEKMQ (reference sequence). CDR3 DNA: TGTGCCAGCAGCCCCGAGGGGACTAGTAACGAGCAGTACTTC. As protein: CASSPEGTSNEQYF.

The chain carries TRBV25-1 and TRBJ2-2; D remains ambiguous. The CDR3 contains 12 residues. Germline V gives CDR1 MGHDK, CDR2 SYGVNS. V gave up 8 bases and J gave up 5 bases, with 9 bases separating them. CDR3 region: CASAVGTGELFF. The CDR3 DNA follows: TGTGCCAGCGCGGTAGGAACCGGGGAGCTGTTTTTT.

The J gene is TRBJ1-5, the V gene TRBV27; no firm D call. V lost 2 bases, J lost 1 base, and 3 bases lay in between. The germline V gene has CDR1 MNHEY and CDR2 SMNVEV (reference sequence). The CDR3 is 13 amino acids. This chain's CDR3 is CASSLGSNQPQHF. The CDR3 DNA reads TGTGCCAGCAGTTTAGGCAGCAATCAGCCCCAGCATTTT.

The rearrangement joins TRBV11-3 to TRBJ2-5; weak D call: TRBD2 (5 bases). The germline V and J ends were trimmed by 4 bases and 2 bases, with 14 bases remaining between them. Germline V CDR1 and CDR2: SGHNT, YENEEA. This CDR3 spans 15 amino acids. The CDR3 sequence: CASSSTYGEQETQYF. The DNA of the CDR3 is TGTGCCAGCAGCTCAACGTACGGGGAACAAGAGACCCAGTACTTC. Full variable domain (remainder filled in from reference TRBV11-3 and TRBJ2-5): EAGVVQSPRYKIIEKKQPVAFWCNPISGHNTLYWYLQNLGQGPELLIRYENEEAVDDSQLPKDRFSAERLKGVDSTLKIQPAELGDSAVYLCASSSTYGEQETQYFGPGTRLLVL.

The J gene is TRBJ2-7, the V gene TRBV7-7; 7 bases match TRBD2. With 5 bases clipped from V and 6 bases from J, the junction kept 7 bases outside the gene matches. The CDR3 sequence is 13 residues long. The germline gives CDR1 SSHAT, CDR2 FNYEAQ (reference sequence). As DNA, the CDR3 is TGTGCCAGCAGCAGCGGGACTAAGGGCGAGCAGTACTTC. This codes for CASSSGTKGEQYF.

The genes are TRBV5-4 and TRBJ2-2; D remains ambiguous. Germline CDR1 and CDR2: SGHNT and YYREEE (reference sequence). The CDR3 loop spans 15 amino acids. V lost 0 bases and J 2 bases, leaving 8 bases between the germline ends. The chain's CDR3 is CASSLDQTNTGELFF. CDR3 bases: TGTGCCAGCAGCTTGGATCAGACTAACACCGGGGAGCTGTTTTTT. Full variable domain (outside the CDR3, taken from reference TRBV5-4 and TRBJ2-2): ETGVTQSPTHLIKTRGQQVTLRCSSQSGHNTVSWYQQALGQGPQFIFQYYREEENGRGNFPPRFSGLQFPNYSSELNVNALELDDSALYLCASSLDQTNTGELFFGEGSRLTVL.

This clone was detected only once. The chain recombines TRBV6-5 with TRBJ1-2; possible D gene TRBD1, 5 bases. Germline V CDR1 and CDR2: MNHEY, SVGAGI. The germline V and J ends were trimmed by 4 bases and 1 base, with 7 bases remaining between them. The CDR3 spans 13 residues. Written as DNA, the CDR3 is TGTGCCAGCAGTTTGAGGGGTAACTATGGCTACACCTTC. Amino acid sequence: CASSLRGNYGYTF.

This clone was counted a single time. The chain recombines TRBV12-5 with TRBJ1-5; TRBD1 might be the D (5 bases). CDR1 is LGHNT, CDR2 FRNRAP, per germline. The CDR3 is 18 amino acids. Deletions cut 4 bases from V and 4 bases from J, with 23 bases between. CDR3 loop: CASGYSAGGSTFNQPQHF. In DNA form, the CDR3 reads TGTGCTAGTGGTTACAGCGCCGGGGGATCAACCTTTAATCAGCCCCAGCATTTT.

This clone has more than one count but fewer than ten. V is TRBV5-3 and J is TRBJ2-7; 11 positions agree with TRBD2. TRBV5-3 is designated an ORF whose function remains uncertain. V lost 1 base and J lost 5; bases outside the gene matches: 8. This CDR3 is built from 16 residues. The CDR3 nucleotides are TGTGCCAGAAGCTTGTCCCCTAGCGGGAGGCGGGACGAGCAGTACTTC. Its protein product is CARSLSPSGRRDEQYF.

The V gene is TRBV5-8, the J gene TRBJ2-7, with D tentatively TRBD2 (5 bases). Germline assignment: CDR1 SGHTS and CDR2 YDEGEE. V was trimmed by 1 base and J by 6 bases, leaving 14 bases between them. The CDR3 loop spans 14 amino acids. The CDR3 region is CASSLFGDQREQYF. DNA of the CDR3: TGTGCCAGCAGCTTGTTCGGGGATCAGCGCGAGCAGTACTTC.

This clone has more than one count but fewer than ten. CDR3 sequence (DNA): TGTGCCAGCAGCCCAGTGGGGGGGGGCACTGAAGCTTTCTTT. It yields the protein CASSPVGGGTEAFF. J is TRBJ1-1 and V is TRBV4-2, with D possibly matching TRBD1 (5 bases). This CDR3 has 14 amino acids. V lost 4 bases, J lost 4 bases, and 13 bases lay in between. In germline, CDR1 is LGHNA, CDR2 YNFKEQ.